A selection of T cell receptor beta chains follows, all from one sample in a study of cytomegalovirus exposure and HLA in healthy donors. Method: immunoSEQ multiplex PCR; TCRdb's copy keeps in-frame clones and lacks some. The table lists about 140,000 clones, roughly two thirds of them singletons, with over 1% in the top ten. The sequenced material came from PBMCs. Receptors were obtained from a woman in her thirties or forties in good health and CMV-seronegative. Both conserved end residues are part of each CDR3. The D gene is left open where the match is weak. Clone size is shown for a subset of rows, as once, few, many or a class of expanded clone.

NA few TRBJ1-1 TRBV29-1 TGCAGCGTTCTCATGAGACAAGCTCGACCTGAAGCTTTCTTT CSVLMRQARPEAFF
NA NA TRBJ2-7 TRBV9 TGTGCCAGCAGCGTAGCAGGGGGGTCCTCCTACGAGCAGTACTTC CASSVAGGSSYEQYF
NA NA TRBJ1-2 TRBV2 TGTGCCAGCAGTGAATTTGGCGGATCGGACAAAAACAATGGCTACACCTTC CASSEFGGSDKNNGYTF
TRBD1 NA TRBJ2-7 TRBV5-1 TGCGCCAGCAGCTTGGAGTCGGGACAGGTCTACGAGCAGTACTTC CASSLESGQVYEQYF
TRBD1 NA TRBJ1-5 TRBV2 TGTGCCAGCAGTCTAGACAGGGTTCATCAGCCCCAGCATTTT CASSLDRVHQPQHF
NA NA TRBJ1-6 TRBV7-9 TGTGCCAGCAGCTTAGAGGCGCAGGGTAGTTCACCCCTCCACTTT CASSLEAQGSSPLHF
TRBD1 few TRBJ2-5 TRBV4-2 TGTGCCAGCAGCCAAGATCAAAACAGGGGAGAGACCCAGTACTTC CASSQDQNRGETQYF
NA few TRBJ1-1 TRBV5-1 TGCGCCAGCACCTCATTGTCGGAGGGGAACACTGAAGCTTTCTTT CASTSLSEGNTEAFF
TRBD1 NA TRBJ1-6 TRBV4-1 TGCGCCAGCAGCCCCCAAGGACAGGGGAGGTTTGATTCACCCCTCCACTTT CASSPQGQGRFDSPLHF
NA NA TRBJ1-5 TRBV5-6 TGTGCCAGCAGCATACTTAATCAGCCCCAGCATTTT CASSILNQPQHF